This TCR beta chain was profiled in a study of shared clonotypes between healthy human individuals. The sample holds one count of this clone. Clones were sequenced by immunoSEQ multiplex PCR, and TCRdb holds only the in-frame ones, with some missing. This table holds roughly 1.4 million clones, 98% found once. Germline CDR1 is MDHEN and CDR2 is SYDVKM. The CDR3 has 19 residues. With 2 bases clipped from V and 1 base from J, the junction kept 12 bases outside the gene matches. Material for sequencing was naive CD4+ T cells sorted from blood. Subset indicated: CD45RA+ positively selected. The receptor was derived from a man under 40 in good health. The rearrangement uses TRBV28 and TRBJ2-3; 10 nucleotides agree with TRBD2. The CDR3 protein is CASSLTLPGLAGGTDTQYF. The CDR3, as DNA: TGTGCCAGCAGTTTAACCCTCCCTGGCCTAGCGGGAGGCACAGATACGCAGTATTTT.